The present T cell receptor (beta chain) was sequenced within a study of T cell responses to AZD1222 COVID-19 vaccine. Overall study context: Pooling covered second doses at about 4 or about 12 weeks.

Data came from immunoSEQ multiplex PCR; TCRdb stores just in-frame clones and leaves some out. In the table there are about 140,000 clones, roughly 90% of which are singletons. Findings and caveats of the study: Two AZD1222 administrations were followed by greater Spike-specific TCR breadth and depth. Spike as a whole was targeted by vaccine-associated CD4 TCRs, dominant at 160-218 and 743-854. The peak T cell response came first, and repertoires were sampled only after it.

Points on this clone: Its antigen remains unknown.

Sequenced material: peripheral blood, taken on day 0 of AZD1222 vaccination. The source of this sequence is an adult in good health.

The DNA for the CDR3 is TGTGCCAGCAGCTTGGGAGACTTCTCAAGCTCCTACGAGCAGTACTTC. The encoded protein is CASSLGDFSSSYEQYF. The chain employs TRBV5-4 and TRBJ2-7; D is unclear. Trimming shortened V by 0 bases and J by 0 bases, and 13 bases separated the two germline ends. Germline CDR1 and CDR2: SGHNT and YYREEE (reference sequence). This CDR3 is built from 16 residues.